One and the same sample provided the 12 T cell receptor beta chains below, sequenced in a study of T cell responses to AZD1222 COVID-19 vaccine. Some clones are missing from TCRdb's copy, which holds only in-frame ones; the method was immunoSEQ multiplex PCR. The sample holds some 150,000 clones, around 88% seen once. The sample here was peripheral blood, taken on day 0 of AZD1222 vaccination. These receptors originate from an adult in good health.

This clone is a singleton in its sample. In DNA form, the CDR3 reads TGTGCCAGCTCACCAGACCAAGAGACCCAGTACTTC. Its translation is CASSPDQETQYF. This chain links TRBV18 with TRBJ2-5; D is unresolved. CDR3 length equals 12 residues. Germline loops: CDR1 KGHSH, CDR2 LQKENI. V lost 2 bases to trimming and J lost 0 bases, with 1 base between them.

The gene calls are TRBV5-8 and TRBJ1-4; 7 bases are shared with TRBD1. This CDR3 spans 15 amino acids. Looked up from germline, CDR1 is SGHTS and CDR2 is YDEGEE. The ends lost 0 bases at V and 6 bases at J; junction bases unmatched: 5. The CDR3 spells CASSLGGRGDEKLFF. CDR3 bases: TGTGCCAGCAGCTTGGGAGGCAGGGGGGATGAAAAACTGTTTTTT. Using reference TRBV5-8 and TRBJ1-4 for the parts outside the CDR3, the full variable domain is EAGVTQSPTHLIKTRGQQATLRCSPISGHTSVYWYQQALGLGLQFLLWYDEGEERNRGNFPPRFSGRQFPNYSSELNVNALELEDSALYLCASSLGGRGDEKLFFGSGTQLSVL.

The chain has TRBV5-4 and TRBJ2-3; 10 bases map to TRBD2. Germline V gene lookup returns CDR1 SGHNT and CDR2 YYREEE (reference sequence). Germline trimming cut 1 base from V and 0 bases from J; bases unmatched to any gene: 8. The CDR3 covers 18 residues. Here the CDR3 reads CASSLKSGGASSTDTQYF. CDR3 DNA: TGTGCCAGCAGCTTGAAGAGCGGGGGGGCGTCTAGCACAGATACGCAGTATTTT.

This chain links TRBV18 with TRBJ2-7; TRBD1 matches 9 bases. V lost 3 bases and J lost 6; bases outside the gene matches: 6. CDR1 KGHSH and CDR2 LQKENI come from the germline V gene. The CDR3 spans 14 residues. In nucleotides, the CDR3 is TGTGCCAGCTCACCCCGGGACAGGGCGTTCGAGCAGTACTTC. It encodes CASSPRDRAFEQYF.

This rearrangement joins TRBV5-1 to TRBJ1-4, with 7 bases that match TRBD1. Trimming at V came to 2 bases and at J to 4 bases, leaving 8 bases not matched to a gene. Per germline, CDR1 SGHRS and CDR2 YFSETQ. CDR3 length: 16 amino acids. This CDR3 is CASSLGPGTVNEKLFF. CDR3 DNA: TGCGCCAGCAGCTTAGGGCCCGGGACAGTTAATGAAAAACTGTTTTTT.

The chain couples TRBV6-5 to TRBJ2-7, with D possibly being TRBD2 (5 bases). CDR1 is MNHEY, CDR2 SVGAGI, per germline. V was pared by 4 bases and J by 5 bases, with 15 bases between. The CDR3 runs to 14 residues. Here the CDR3 DNA reads TGTGCCAGCAGTTTCACGGAAGCTAGCCACGAGCAGTACTTC. Protein product: CASSFTEASHEQYF.

The chain has TRBV18 and TRBJ1-5; 9 bases map to TRBD1. V was clipped by 4 bases and J by 2 bases; unmatched bases: 9. Germline values: CDR1 KGHSH, CDR2 LQKENI. The CDR3 contains 17 residues. This CDR3 is CASSRLQGAAGNQPQHF. CDR3 nucleotides: TGTGCCAGCTCACGACTACAGGGGGCAGCGGGCAATCAGCCCCAGCATTTT.

This chain links TRBV19 with TRBJ1-1; D is possibly TRBD1 (6 bases). The CDR3 runs 14 residues. Trimming cost V 6 bases and J 0 bases, with 11 bases left between them. Looked up from germline, CDR1 is LNHDA and CDR2 is SQIVND (reference sequence). CDR3: CASRRQAMNTEAFF. The CDR3 coding sequence is TGTGCCAGTAGGAGACAGGCTATGAACACTGAAGCTTTCTTT.

The rearrangement links TRBV3-1 (or the pseudogene TRBV3-2) to TRBJ1-2; D is perhaps TRBD1 (5 bases). The CDR3 has 14 amino acids. Germline V lookup: CDR1 LGHDT, CDR2 YNNKEL (reference sequence). V lost 0 bases and J lost 1, with 6 bases in between. The CDR3 DNA reads TGTGCCAGCAGCCAAGAGCAGGGTAACTATGGCTACACCTTC. This encodes CASSQEQGNYGYTF.

This chain joins TRBV3-1 (or the pseudogene TRBV3-2) and TRBJ1-1; D call uncertain. Germline V gene data show CDR1 as LGHDT and CDR2 as YNNKEL (reference sequence). V lost 6 bases and J lost 4, with 9 bases in between. This CDR3 is built from 12 residues. The CDR3 reads CASRHTSTEAFF. The CDR3 DNA reads as TGTGCCAGCAGGCACACCTCCACTGAAGCTTTCTTT.

The rearrangement links TRBV6-5 to TRBJ1-2; 7 bases are shared with TRBD1. The CDR3 contains 15 residues. V lost 2 bases, J lost 4 bases, and 7 bases stayed unmatched. Germline assignment: CDR1 MNHEY and CDR2 SVGAGI. CDR3 DNA sequence: TGTGCCAGCAGTTACGATCCGGGACAGCTCTATGGCTACACCTTC. Its translation: CASSYDPGQLYGYTF.

This chain uses TRBV7-8 with TRBJ1-5; D is unclear. V was cut by 3 bases and J by 0 bases, with 12 bases left in between. Germline-derived CDR1 and CDR2 are SGHVS and FQNEAQ. The CDR3 covers 16 residues. The CDR3 DNA reads TGTGCCAGCAGCTTTGTAGGAGATTATAGCAATCAGCCCCAGCATTTT. Protein sequence: CASSFVGDYSNQPQHF.